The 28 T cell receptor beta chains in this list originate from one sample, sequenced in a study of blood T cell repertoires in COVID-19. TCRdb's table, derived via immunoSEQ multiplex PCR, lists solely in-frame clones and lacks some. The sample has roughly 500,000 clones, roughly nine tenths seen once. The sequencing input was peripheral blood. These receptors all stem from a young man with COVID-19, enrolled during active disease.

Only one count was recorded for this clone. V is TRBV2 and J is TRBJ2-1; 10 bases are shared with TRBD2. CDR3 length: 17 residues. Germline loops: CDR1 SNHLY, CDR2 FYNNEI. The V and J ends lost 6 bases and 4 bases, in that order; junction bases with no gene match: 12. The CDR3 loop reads CASSGLTGTSDYNEQFF. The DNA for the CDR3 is TGTGCCAGCAGCGGTCTAACCGGGACTAGCGATTACAATGAGCAGTTCTTC.

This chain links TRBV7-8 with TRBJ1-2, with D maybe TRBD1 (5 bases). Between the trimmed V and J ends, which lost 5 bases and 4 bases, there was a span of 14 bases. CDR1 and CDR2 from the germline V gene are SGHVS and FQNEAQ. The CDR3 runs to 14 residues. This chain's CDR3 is CASSQLGQTYGYTF. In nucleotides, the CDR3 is TGTGCCAGCAGCCAGCTGGGGCAGACCTATGGCTACACCTTC.

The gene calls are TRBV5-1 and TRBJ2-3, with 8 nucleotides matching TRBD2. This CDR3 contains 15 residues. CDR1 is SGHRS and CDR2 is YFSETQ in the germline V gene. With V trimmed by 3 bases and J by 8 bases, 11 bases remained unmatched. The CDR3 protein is CASSSGTRGIGTQYF. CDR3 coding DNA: TGCGCCAGCAGCTCGGGGACTAGAGGGATAGGTACGCAGTATTTT.

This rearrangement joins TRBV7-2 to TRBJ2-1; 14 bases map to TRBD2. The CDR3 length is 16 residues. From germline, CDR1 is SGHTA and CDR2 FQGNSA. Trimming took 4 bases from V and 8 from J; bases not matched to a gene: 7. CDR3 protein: CASSSRTSGRRDEQFF. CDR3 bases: TGTGCCAGCAGCTCTCGGACTAGCGGGAGGCGGGATGAGCAGTTCTTC.

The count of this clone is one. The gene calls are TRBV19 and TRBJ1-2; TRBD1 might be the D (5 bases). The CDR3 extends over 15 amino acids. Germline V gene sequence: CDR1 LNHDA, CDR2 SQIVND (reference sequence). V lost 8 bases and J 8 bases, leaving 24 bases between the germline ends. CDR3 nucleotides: TGTGCCAGTCAGGCTTGGGGCGAAAGCCCCAGGGGCTACACCTTC. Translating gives CASQAWGESPRGYTF.

CDR3 bases: TGTGCCAGTAGTTCCTCATCCGGGACAGGGTACAATGAGCAGTTCTTC. Protein: CASSSSSGTGYNEQFF. This sequence joins TRBV19 and TRBJ2-1, with TRBD1 identical over 9 bases. The V segment lost 5 bases and the J segment 4 bases; nucleotides outside the gene matches: 9. Per the germline V gene, CDR1 is LNHDA and CDR2 is SQIVND (reference sequence). This CDR3 comprises 16 residues.

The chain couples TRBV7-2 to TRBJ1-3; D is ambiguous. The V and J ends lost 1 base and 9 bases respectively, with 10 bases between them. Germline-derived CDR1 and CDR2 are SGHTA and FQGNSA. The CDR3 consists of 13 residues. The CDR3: CASSLGGRSTIYF. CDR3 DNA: TGTGCCAGCAGCTTAGGAGGGAGGAGCACCATATATTTT.

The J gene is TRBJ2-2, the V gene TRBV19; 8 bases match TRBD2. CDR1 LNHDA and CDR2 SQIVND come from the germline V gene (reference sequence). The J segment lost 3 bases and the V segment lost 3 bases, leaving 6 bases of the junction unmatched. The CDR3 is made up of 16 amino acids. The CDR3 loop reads CASSMPTSAHTGELFF. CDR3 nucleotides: TGTGCCAGTAGTATGCCGACTAGCGCCCACACCGGGGAGCTGTTTTTT. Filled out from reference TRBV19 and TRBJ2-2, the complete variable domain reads DGGITQSPKYLFRKEGQNVTLSCEQNLNHDAMYWYRQDPGQGLRLIYYSQIVNDFQKGDIAEGYSVSREKKESFPLTVTSAQKNPTAFYLCASSMPTSAHTGELFFGEGSRLTVL.

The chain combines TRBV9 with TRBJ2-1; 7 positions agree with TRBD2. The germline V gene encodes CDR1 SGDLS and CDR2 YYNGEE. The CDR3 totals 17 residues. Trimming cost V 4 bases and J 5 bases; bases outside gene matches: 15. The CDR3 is CASSPREGRPHNNEQFF. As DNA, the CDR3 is TGTGCCAGCAGCCCCAGGGAGGGCCGCCCACACAACAATGAGCAGTTCTTC.

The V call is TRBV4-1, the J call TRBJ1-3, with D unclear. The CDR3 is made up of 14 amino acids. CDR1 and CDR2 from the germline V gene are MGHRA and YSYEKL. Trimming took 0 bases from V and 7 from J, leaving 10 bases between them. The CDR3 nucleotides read TGCGCCAGCAGCCAAGAGGGAGAATGGAACACCATATATTTT. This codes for CASSQEGEWNTIYF.

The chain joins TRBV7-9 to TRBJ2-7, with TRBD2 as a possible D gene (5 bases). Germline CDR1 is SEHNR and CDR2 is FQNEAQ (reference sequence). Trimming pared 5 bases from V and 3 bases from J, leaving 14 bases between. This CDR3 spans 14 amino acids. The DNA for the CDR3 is TGTGCCAGCAGCCCAGAGGGTTTCGTCTACGAGCAGTACTTC. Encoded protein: CASSPEGFVYEQYF.

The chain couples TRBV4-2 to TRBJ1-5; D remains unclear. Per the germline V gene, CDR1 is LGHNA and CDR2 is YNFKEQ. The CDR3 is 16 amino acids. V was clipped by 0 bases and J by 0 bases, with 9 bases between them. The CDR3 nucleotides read TGTGCCAGCAGCCAAGATGGGCAGGTTAGCAATCAGCCCCAGCATTTT. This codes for CASSQDGQVSNQPQHF.

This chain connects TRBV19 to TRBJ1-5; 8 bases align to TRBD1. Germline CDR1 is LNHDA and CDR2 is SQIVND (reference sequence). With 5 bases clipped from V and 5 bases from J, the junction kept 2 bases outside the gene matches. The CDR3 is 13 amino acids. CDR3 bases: TGTGCCAGTAGTGCGGACAGGGATCAGCCCCAGCATTTT. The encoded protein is CASSADRDQPQHF.

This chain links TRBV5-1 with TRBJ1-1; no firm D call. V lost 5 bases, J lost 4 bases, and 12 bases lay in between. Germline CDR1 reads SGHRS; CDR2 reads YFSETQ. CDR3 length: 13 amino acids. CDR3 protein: CASRGESGTEAFF. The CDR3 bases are TGCGCCAGCAGGGGAGAGTCAGGCACTGAAGCTTTCTTT. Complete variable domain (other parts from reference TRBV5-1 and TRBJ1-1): KAGVTQTPRYLIKTRGQQVTLSCSPISGHRSVSWYQQTPGQGLQFLFEYFSETQRNKGNFPGRFSGRQFSNSRSEMNVSTLELGDSALYLCASRGESGTEAFFGQGTRLTVV.

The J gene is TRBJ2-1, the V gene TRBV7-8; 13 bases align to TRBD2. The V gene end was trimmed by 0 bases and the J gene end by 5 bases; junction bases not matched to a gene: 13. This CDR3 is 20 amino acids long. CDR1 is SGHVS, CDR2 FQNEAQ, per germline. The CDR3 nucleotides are TGTGCCAGCAGCTTAGCGTTCAGCCGGACTAGCGGGAGAACCCACAATGAGCAGTTCTTC. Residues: CASSLAFSRTSGRTHNEQFF.

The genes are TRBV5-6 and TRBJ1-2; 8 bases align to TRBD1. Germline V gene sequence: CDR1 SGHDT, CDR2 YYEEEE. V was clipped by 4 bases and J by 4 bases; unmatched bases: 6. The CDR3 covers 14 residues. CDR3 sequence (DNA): TGTGCCAGCAGCCAGGGGGCGCGCGTCTATGGCTACACCTTC. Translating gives CASSQGARVYGYTF.

CDR3 sequence reads: CASSPDRGGYEQYF. DNA for the CDR3: TGTGCCAGCAGCCCCGACAGGGGTGGTTACGAGCAGTACTTC. J is TRBJ2-7 and V is TRBV7-6; 8 bases map to TRBD1. CDR1 is SGHVS, CDR2 FNYEAQ, per germline. CDR3 length equals 14 residues. The V segment lost 5 bases and the J segment 4 bases; nucleotides outside the gene matches: 7.

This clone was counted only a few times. The CDR3 protein is CASSQGPAGVADTQYF. CDR3 nucleotides: TGCGCCAGCAGCCAAGGCCCAGCGGGAGTAGCAGATACGCAGTATTTT. The rearrangement links TRBV4-1 to TRBJ2-3; 8 bases match TRBD2. CDR3 size: 16 residues. The germline CDR1 and CDR2 sequences are MGHRA and YSYEKL. The J segment lost 4 bases and the V segment lost 1 base, leaving 7 bases of the junction unmatched.

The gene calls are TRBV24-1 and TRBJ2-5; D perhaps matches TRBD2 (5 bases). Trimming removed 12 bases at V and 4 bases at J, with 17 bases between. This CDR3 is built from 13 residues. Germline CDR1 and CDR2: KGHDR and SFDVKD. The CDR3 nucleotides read TGTGCCTCGTCCGAGGGCCGGGGAGAGACCCAGTACTTC. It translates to CASSEGRGETQYF.

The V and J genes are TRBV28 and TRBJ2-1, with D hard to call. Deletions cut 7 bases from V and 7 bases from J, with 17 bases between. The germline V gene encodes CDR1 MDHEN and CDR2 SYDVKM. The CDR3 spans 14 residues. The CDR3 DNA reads TGTGCCAGCAAGGCGGCTAGTCTAAGAAATGAGCAGTTCTTC. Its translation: CASKAASLRNEQFF.

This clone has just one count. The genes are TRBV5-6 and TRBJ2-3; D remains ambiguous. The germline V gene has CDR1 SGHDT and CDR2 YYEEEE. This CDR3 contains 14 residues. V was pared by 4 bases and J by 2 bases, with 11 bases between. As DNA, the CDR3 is TGTGCCAGCAGCACCTCACGGGTCACAGATACGCAGTATTTT. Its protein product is CASSTSRVTDTQYF. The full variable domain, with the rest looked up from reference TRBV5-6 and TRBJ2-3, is DAGVTQSPTHLIKTRGQQVTLRCSPKSGHDTVSWYQQALGQGPQFIFQYYEEEERQRGNFPDRFSGHQFPNYSSELNVNALLLGDSALYLCASSTSRVTDTQYFGPGTRLTVL.

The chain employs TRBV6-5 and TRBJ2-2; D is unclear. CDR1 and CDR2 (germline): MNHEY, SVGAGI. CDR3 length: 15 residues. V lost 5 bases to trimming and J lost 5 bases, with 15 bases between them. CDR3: CASSLDTPGTGELFF. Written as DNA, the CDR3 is TGTGCCAGCAGTCTCGACACCCCTGGGACCGGGGAGCTGTTTTTT.

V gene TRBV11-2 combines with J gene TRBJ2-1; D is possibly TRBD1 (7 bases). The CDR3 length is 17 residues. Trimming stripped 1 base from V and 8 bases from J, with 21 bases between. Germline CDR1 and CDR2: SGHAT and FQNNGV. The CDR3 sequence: CASSLVFGLPRGDEQFF. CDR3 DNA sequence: TGTGCCAGCAGCTTAGTTTTCGGACTACCCAGGGGGGATGAGCAGTTCTTC.

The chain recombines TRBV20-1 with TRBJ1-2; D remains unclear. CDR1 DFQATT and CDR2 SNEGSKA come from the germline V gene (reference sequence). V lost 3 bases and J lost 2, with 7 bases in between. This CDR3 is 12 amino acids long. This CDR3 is CSASTENYGYTF. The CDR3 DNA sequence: TGCAGTGCTAGTACGGAGAACTATGGCTACACCTTC.

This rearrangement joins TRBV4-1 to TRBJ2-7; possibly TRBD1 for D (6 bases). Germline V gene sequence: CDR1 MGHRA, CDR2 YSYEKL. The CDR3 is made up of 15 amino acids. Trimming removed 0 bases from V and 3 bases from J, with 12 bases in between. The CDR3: CASSQDLGAVYEQYF. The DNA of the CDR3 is TGCGCCAGCAGCCAAGATTTGGGGGCAGTCTACGAGCAGTACTTC.

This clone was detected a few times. CDR3 protein: CASTLGGGRSYEQYF. The CDR3, as DNA: TGTGCCAGCACCCTGGGAGGGGGACGCTCCTACGAGCAGTACTTC. The V and J genes are TRBV9 and TRBJ2-7; maybe TRBD2 (7 bases). The CDR3 extends over 15 amino acids. The ends were cut back, 6 bases at V and 0 bases at J, with 16 bases in the middle. The germline CDR1 and CDR2 sequences are SGDLS and YYNGEE.

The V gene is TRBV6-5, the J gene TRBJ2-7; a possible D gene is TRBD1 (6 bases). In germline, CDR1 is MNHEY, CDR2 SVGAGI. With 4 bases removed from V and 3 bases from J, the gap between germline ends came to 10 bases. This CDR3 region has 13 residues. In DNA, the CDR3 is TGTGCCAGCAGTTCAGGGGTGGGCTACGAGCAGTACTTC. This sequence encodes CASSSGVGYEQYF.

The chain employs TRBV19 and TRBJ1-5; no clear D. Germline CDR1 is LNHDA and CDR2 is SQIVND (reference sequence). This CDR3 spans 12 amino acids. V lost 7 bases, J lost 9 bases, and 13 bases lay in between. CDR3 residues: CASTCCLWPQHF. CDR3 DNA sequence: TGTGCCAGTACTTGTTGTCTGTGGCCCCAGCATTTT.